These T cell receptor beta chains were read from a single sample in a study of shared clonotypes between healthy human individuals. Clones were sequenced by immunoSEQ multiplex PCR, and TCRdb holds only the in-frame ones, with some missing. This table holds fewer than 2.5 million clones, over 85% found once. Sequenced: naive CD4+ T cells from PBMCs. These receptors were collected from a young man in good health. Some clones in this sample may be carry-over from other donors' samples. CDR3s include the opening cysteine and the closing phenylalanine or tryptophan. The D gene is left open where the match is weak. Size values are once, few and many counts, or a class for expanded clones, and some rows have none.

15	TRBV7-3	TRBJ2-1	TRBD2	-	TGTGCCAGCAGCTTAACAACGGGAGGGCCGAATGAGCAGTTCTTC	CASSLTTGGPNEQFF
13	TRBV11-2	TRBJ2-1	-	once	TGTGCCAGCAACGCGGGAAGACACAATGAGCAGTTCTTC	CASNAGRHNEQFF
19	TRBV2	TRBJ1-3	TRBD1	-	TGTGCCAGCAGTACCGGACAGGGTCTCTCGGGAGACTCTGGAAACACCATATATTTT	CASSTGQGLSGDSGNTIYF
14	TRBV18	TRBJ1-2	-	-	TGTGCCAGCTCACCAACAGATAATAACTATGGCTACACCTTC	CASSPTDNNYGYTF
16	TRBV19	TRBJ2-7	TRBD2	once	TGTGCCAGTAACCCCGACCGGGAGGGCCGTATTCACGAGCAGTACTTC	CASNPDREGRIHEQYF
13	TRBV18	TRBJ2-1	-	-	TGTGCCAGCTCACCCGTCAAGGGGGGGGAGCAGTTCTTC	CASSPVKGGEQFF
14	TRBV27	TRBJ1-1	-	-	TGTGCCAGCAGTTCGGCGGGGCAGAGGGGGTTGGCTTTCTTT	CASSSAGQRGLAFF
16	TRBV10-3	TRBJ2-3	-	-	TGTGCCATCAGTGAGTCGAAGGGACCCCGCACAGATACGCAGTATTTT	CAISESKGPRTDTQYF
15	TRBV7-3	TRBJ2-2	-	-	TGTGCCAGCAGCTACATACAGGGGAACACCGGGGAGCTGTTTTTT	CASSYIQGNTGELFF
15	TRBV14	TRBJ1-2	-	-	TGTGCCAGCAGCCAACAGGTTGGCAGAAACTATGGCTACACCTTC	CASSQQVGRNYGYTF
13	TRBV6-5	TRBJ1-1	-	-	TGTGCCAGCAGTTCGGGACAGAACACTGAAGCTTTCTTT	CASSSGQNTEAFF
14	TRBV5-1	TRBJ2-7	-	-	TGCGCCAGCAGCTTGGTGTCGGCCTCCTACGAGCAGTACTTC	CASSLVSASYEQYF
13	TRBV10-2	TRBJ2-5	-	-	TGCGCCAGCACCGGGGGACAGCAAGAGACCCAGTACTTC	CASTGGQQETQYF
16	TRBV5-1	TRBJ1-4	-	-	TGCGCCAGCAGCGAGGGCGCAAGGGCAACTAATGAAAAACTGTTTTTT	CASSEGARATNEKLFF
14	TRBV19	TRBJ2-5	-	-	TGTGCCAGTAGTATTTTCCCAGGGCGGGAGACCCAGTACTTC	CASSIFPGRETQYF
12	TRBV28	TRBJ1-2	-	once	TGTGCCAGCACTGAGGGGGTTCGGGGCTACACCTTC	CASTEGVRGYTF
16	TRBV2	TRBJ1-4	-	-	TGTGCCAGCAGTTTTAGACGGATTTCAACTAATGAAAAACTGTTTTTT	CASSFRRISTNEKLFF
14	TRBV7-9	TRBJ2-3	-	-	TGTGCCAGCAGCTTACCGGGAGTGGGAGATACGCAGTATTTT	CASSLPGVGDTQYF
15	TRBV6-1	TRBJ2-3	TRBD2	-	TGTGCCAGCAGTGGAATAGCGGGAGGGTTGGACACGCAGTATTTT	CASSGIAGGLDTQYF
17	TRBV5-1	TRBJ2-1	TRBD1	-	TGCGCCAGCAGCTTGAGGGCAGGGGGTAGCTCCTACAATGAGCAGTTCTTC	CASSLRAGGSSYNEQFF
12	TRBV28	TRBJ1-2	TRBD1	-	TGTGCCAGCACAGGGGGCGACTATGGCTACACCTTC	CASTGGDYGYTF
14	TRBV7-2	TRBJ1-1	-	-	TGTGCCAGCAGCTTAAGCTCGGGAGGGACTGAAGCTTTCTTT	CASSLSSGGTEAFF
16	TRBV5-6	TRBJ2-1	TRBD2	-	TGTGCCAGCAGCTGGCGACTAGCGGGAGACTACAATGAGCAGTTCTTC	CASSWRLAGDYNEQFF
15	TRBV4-1	TRBJ2-6	-	-	TGCGCCAGCAGGGACCGAGGGTCTGGGGCCAACGTCCTGACTTTC	CASRDRGSGANVLTF
16	TRBV27	TRBJ1-2	-	-	TGTGCCAGCAGTTTATCGCCCGCAGGGGCGGGCAACGGCTACACCTTC	CASSLSPAGAGNGYTF
12	TRBV6-1	TRBJ1-2	-	-	TGTGCCAGCAGCGACGGACCTTATGGCTACACCTTC	CASSDGPYGYTF
15	TRBV30	TRBJ2-7	-	-	TGTGCCTGGGGATCCGCCGGGCCCTTTCCCGACGAGCAGTACTTC	CAWGSAGPFPDEQYF
12	TRBV6-5	TRBJ2-7	TRBD1	-	TGTGCCAGCAGTCCCAGGGGGTCCGAGCAGTACTTC	CASSPRGSEQYF
22	TRBV6-1	TRBJ2-1	TRBD2	-	TGTGCCAGCAGTGAAGCGCTTAGGGGACTAGCGGATATCAGGAGCTCCTACAATGAGCAGTTCTTC	CASSEALRGLADIRSSYNEQFF
14	TRBV5-6	TRBJ2-5	-	-	TGTGCCAGCAGCTTGGAGGCTTTCCAAGAGACCCAGTACTTC	CASSLEAFQETQYF
15	TRBV4-1	TRBJ2-2	-	-	TGCGCCAGCAGCCAAGCTGGGGTTCTCACCGGGGAGCTGTTTTTT	CASSQAGVLTGELFF
14	TRBV19	TRBJ2-3	TRBD2	-	TGTGCCAGTAGTAGGCGGGAGGGCACAGATACGCAGTATTTT	CASSRREGTDTQYF
16	TRBV28	TRBJ1-4	-	-	TGTGCCAGCAGTGGGCTCCGGGCTGGCTTGGGTGAAAAACTGTTTTTT	CASSGLRAGLGEKLFF
18	TRBV4-1	TRBJ2-7	TRBD2	-	TGCGCCAGCAGCCAAGGACGCCCTAGCGGGAGGATATACTACGAGCAGTACTTC	CASSQGRPSGRIYYEQYF
14	TRBV5-1	TRBJ2-7	TRBD2	-	TGCGCCAGCCACCGCACTAGCGGTGAAGGCGAGCAGTACTTC	CASHRTSGEGEQYF
13	TRBV29-1	TRBJ1-6	TRBD1	-	TGCAGCGCAAAGACAGGGGTAGGGTCACCCCTCCACTTT	CSAKTGVGSPLHF
16	TRBV28	TRBJ1-4	TRBD1	-	TGTGCCAGCAGTCAAAGGGACAGCGCAACTAATGAAAAACTGTTTTTT	CASSQRDSATNEKLFF
18	TRBV12-5	TRBJ1-1	TRBD1	-	TGTGCTAGTGGTTTGGTACAGTTGTTCCGGCAGGGGGCAGGTGAAGCTTTCTTT	CASGLVQLFRQGAGEAFF
11	TRBV6-5	TRBJ1-2	-	-	TGTGCCAGCAGTTACTCGGGACGCTACACCTTC	CASSYSGRYTF
15	TRBV28	TRBJ1-5	-	once	TGTGCCAGCAGTTCCTTCCTGGGTGGCAATCAGCCCCAGCATTTT	CASSSFLGGNQPQHF
14	TRBV7-3	TRBJ1-1	-	-	TGTGCCAGCAGCCCACCAGGGTTGAACACTGAAGCTTTCTTT	CASSPPGLNTEAFF
16	TRBV11-2	TRBJ2-7	TRBD2	-	TGTGCCAGCAGCTTAGATCTTCTAGCGGGATTTCTCGAGCAGTACTTC	CASSLDLLAGFLEQYF
15	TRBV4-1	TRBJ1-5	-	-	TGCGCCAGCAGCCGGGGTGGGCAGATCCTTGAGCCCCAGCATTTT	CASSRGGQILEPQHF
14	TRBV7-7	TRBJ2-1	TRBD1	-	TGTGCCAGCAGTTTGGGACAGGGATTGAGTGAGCAGTTCTTC	CASSLGQGLSEQFF
14	TRBV2	TRBJ1-2	TRBD1	-	TGTGCCAGCAGCCCGGGACAGGGGAACTATGGCTACACCTTC	CASSPGQGNYGYTF
15	TRBV28	TRBJ2-5	TRBD1	-	TGTGCCAGCAGTTCATACCCGGACAGGGGGAAGACCCAGTACTTC	CASSSYPDRGKTQYF
13	TRBV5-1	TRBJ2-7	-	-	TGCGCCAGCAGCTTCGACGGGACCTACGAGCAGTACTTC	CASSFDGTYEQYF
14	TRBV7-9	TRBJ2-5	-	once	TGTGCCAGCAGCTTATCAGGGCAGCAGGAGACCCAGTACTTC	CASSLSGQQETQYF
16	TRBV27	TRBJ2-1	TRBD1	-	TGTGCCAGCAGTTTATGGGACAGGGGGCGTCTCGCTGAGCAGTTCTTC	CASSLWDRGRLAEQFF
17	TRBV19	TRBJ2-3	TRBD1	once	TGTGCCAGTAGTACGGATACAGGGGGCCTTGGCACAGATACGCAGTATTTT	CASSTDTGGLGTDTQYF
12	TRBV29-1	TRBJ1-2	-	once	TGCAGCGTTGGCCAGGGGAGCTATGGCTACACCTTC	CSVGQGSYGYTF
13	TRBV6-5	TRBJ1-5	-	-	TGTGCCAGCAGTTACAATAGGGTTCAGCCCCAGCATTTT	CASSYNRVQPQHF
14	TRBV19	TRBJ2-1	TRBD2	-	TGTGCCAGTATGTACGGGAGGGGAAGGAATGAGCAGTTCTTC	CASMYGRGRNEQFF
13	TRBV29-1	TRBJ1-2	TRBD1	-	TGCAGCGTTGAAATCACAGGGGGTACTGGCTACACCTTC	CSVEITGGTGYTF
15	TRBV13	TRBJ2-1	TRBD2	-	TGTGCCAGCAGCGCCTCCGGGACTAGATCCAATGAGCAGTTCTTC	CASSASGTRSNEQFF
13	TRBV7-9	TRBJ1-3	-	-	TGTGCCAGCAGCTTTGGCTCTGGAAACACCATATATTTT	CASSFGSGNTIYF